Listed below are T cell receptor beta chains from one sample, sequenced in a study of cytomegalovirus exposure and HLA in healthy donors. Assay used: immunoSEQ multiplex PCR; TCRdb lists only in-frame clones, some missing. This table has approximately 150,000 clones, 75% to 85% appearing once. The sequenced sample was PBMCs. The origin of the receptors is a woman between 40 and 55 years old in good health and CMV-seropositive. The CDR3 runs from the conserved cysteine through the conserved F or W. A D gene is named only where the DNA matches it firmly. Rows may omit the clone size; those that give it use once, few, many or a size class.

j_call d_call v_call clone_size cdr3_nt cdr3_aa
TRBJ1-1 TRBD1 TRBV10-3 NA TGTGCCATCAAGTCGGGACAGGGGGATTACACTGAAGCTTTCTTT CAIKSGQGDYTEAFF
TRBJ2-3 NA TRBV2 few TGTGCCAGCAGGACGGAGAATACGCAGTATTTT CASRTENTQYF
TRBJ2-3 NA TRBV10-1 NA TGCGCCAGCAGTGAGTCGGTGGGAGGGGGGACAGATACGCAGTATTTT CASSESVGGGTDTQYF
TRBJ2-7 TRBD2 TRBV6-6 NA TGTGCCAGTAGAAACCAGCGGGGCTCCTACGAGCAGTACTTC CASRNQRGSYEQYF
TRBJ1-2 TRBD1 TRBV6-5 NA TGTGCCAGCAGCCTACAGGGGGCGGATGGCTACACCTTC CASSLQGADGYTF
TRBJ2-5 TRBD2 TRBV28 NA TGTGCCAGCAGTTTTCGGGTAGCGGGAAGGGGCTGGTACTTC CASSFRVAGRGWYF
TRBJ1-1 TRBD1 TRBV7-2 NA TGTGCCAGCAGCTTTTACAGGGGATTTGGCACTGAAGCTTTCTTT CASSFYRGFGTEAFF
TRBJ1-3 TRBD1 TRBV5-4 NA TGTGCCAGCAGCCCTGGGCCCCCGGGACAGGGCTCTGGAAACACCATATATTTT CASSPGPPGQGSGNTIYF
TRBJ1-2 TRBD1 TRBV7-9 once TGTTCCAGCAGCTACCGAACAGGGGGCGCGCCTAACTATGGCTACACCTTC CSSSYRTGGAPNYGYTF
TRBJ1-1 NA TRBV5-1 NA TGCGCCAGCAGCTTGGGTGGTAGTTGTGAAGCTTTCTTT CASSLGGSCEAFF
TRBJ2-7 TRBD2 TRBV6-5 NA TGTGCCAGCAGCCAGTTCGGCGGGAGGCACGAGCAGTACTTC CASSQFGGRHEQYF